These T cell receptor beta chains were read from a single sample in a study of Ad26.COV2.S vaccination and SARS-CoV-2 variants. Using immunoSEQ multiplex PCR, the repertoire was profiled, and TCRdb retains in-frame clones only, with some absent. This repertoire shows around 420,000 clones, approximately 88% found once; its top ten account for less than 4.5%. Sequencing used peripheral blood, obtained in a trial of Ad26.COV2.S vaccine versus placebo. Receptors originate from a person between 18 and 65 years old who received the Ad26.COV2.S COVID-19 vaccine or a placebo. CDR3s include the opening cysteine and the closing phenylalanine or tryptophan.

J,V,CDR3
TRBJ1-3,TRBV11-2,CASSPVLMDGGGNTIYF
TRBJ1-6,TRBV2,CASSPYRGPNSPLHF
TRBJ2-1,TRBV2,CASSAGLAGGYEQFF
TRBJ2-3,TRBV19,CATAASGSDTQYF
TRBJ2-1,TRBV3-1/TRBV3-2,CASSQAPTRDEQFF
TRBJ2-2,TRBV5-1,CASSLAMGGRTGELFF
TRBJ2-1,TRBV6-2/TRBV6-3,CASSHRAQGPIEQFF
TRBJ1-4,TRBV29-1,CSVPGASNEKLFF
TRBJ1-1,TRBV7-2,CASSLDLIDPAFF
TRBJ1-2,TRBV7-9,CASKTTGSNYGYTF
TRBJ1-5,TRBV19,CASSHGQGDRQPQHF
TRBJ1-1,TRBV9,CASSAEQGGSDTEAFF
TRBJ1-1,TRBV24-1,CATSDRGLDTEAFF
TRBJ2-3,TRBV6-2/TRBV6-3,CASSYGTGLADTQYF
TRBJ2-3,TRBV24-1,CATSDAGWQGGDTQYF
TRBJ2-3,TRBV7-2,CASSLAGQETRTDTQYF
TRBJ1-5,TRBV18,CASSPPPVSNQPQHF
TRBJ2-3,TRBV10-3,CAISESTRGGTDTQYF
TRBJ2-5,TRBV10-3,CAISGTSGGAQTQYF
TRBJ1-2,TRBV11-1,CASSLAGDSSYGYTF
TRBJ1-2,TRBV2,CASDNPWGTYGYTF
TRBJ1-1,TRBV7-9,CASSFGDSRGTEAFF
TRBJ2-7,TRBV29-1,CSVEDIAYEQYF
TRBJ1-6,TRBV9,CASSVGWDSPLHF